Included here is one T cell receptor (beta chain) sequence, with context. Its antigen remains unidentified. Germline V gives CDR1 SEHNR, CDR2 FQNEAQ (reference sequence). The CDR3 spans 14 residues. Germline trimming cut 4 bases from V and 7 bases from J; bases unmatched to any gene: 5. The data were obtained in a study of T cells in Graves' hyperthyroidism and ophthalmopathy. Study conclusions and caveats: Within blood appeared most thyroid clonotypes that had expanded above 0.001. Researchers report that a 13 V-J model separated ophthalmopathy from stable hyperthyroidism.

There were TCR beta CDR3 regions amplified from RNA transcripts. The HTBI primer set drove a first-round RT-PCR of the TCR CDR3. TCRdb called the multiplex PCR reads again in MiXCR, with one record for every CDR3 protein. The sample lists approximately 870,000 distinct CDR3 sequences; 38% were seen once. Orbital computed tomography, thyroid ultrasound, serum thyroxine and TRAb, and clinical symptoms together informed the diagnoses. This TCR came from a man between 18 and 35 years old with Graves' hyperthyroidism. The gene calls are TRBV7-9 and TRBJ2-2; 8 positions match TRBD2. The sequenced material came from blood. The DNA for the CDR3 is TGTGCCAGCAGCTCAGTCGCGGGAGGCGGGGAGCTGTTTTTT. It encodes CASSSVAGGGELFF.